This TCR beta chain was observed in a study of blood T cell repertoires in COVID-19. Using immunoSEQ multiplex PCR, the repertoire was profiled, and TCRdb retains in-frame clones only, with some absent. The sample lists around 270,000 clones; approximately 83% were seen once. Study members were between about 18 and 100 years old and lived in approximately 25 US regions. Participant-given clinical history determined each cohort assignment. This CDR3 is built from 15 residues. CDR1 is SGHTS and CDR2 is YDEGEE in the germline V gene. V gave up 4 bases and J gave up 4 bases; unmatched junction bases: 8. The sequence was obtained from a woman aged 25-40 years who had recovered from COVID-19. The sequencing sample was made of PBMCs or T cells enriched from blood (not recorded which). This chain joins TRBV5-8 and TRBJ2-1; 7 nucleotides match TRBD2. CDR3 protein: CASSQEAGSYNEQFF. CDR3 in DNA: TGTGCCAGCAGCCAAGAAGCGGGGTCGTACAATGAGCAGTTCTTC. The variable domain in full, completed from reference TRBV5-8 and TRBJ2-1, reads EAGVTQSPTHLIKTRGQQATLRCSPISGHTSVYWYQQALGLGLQFLLWYDEGEERNRGNFPPRFSGRQFPNYSSELNVNALELEDSALYLCASSQEAGSYNEQFFGPGTRLTVL.